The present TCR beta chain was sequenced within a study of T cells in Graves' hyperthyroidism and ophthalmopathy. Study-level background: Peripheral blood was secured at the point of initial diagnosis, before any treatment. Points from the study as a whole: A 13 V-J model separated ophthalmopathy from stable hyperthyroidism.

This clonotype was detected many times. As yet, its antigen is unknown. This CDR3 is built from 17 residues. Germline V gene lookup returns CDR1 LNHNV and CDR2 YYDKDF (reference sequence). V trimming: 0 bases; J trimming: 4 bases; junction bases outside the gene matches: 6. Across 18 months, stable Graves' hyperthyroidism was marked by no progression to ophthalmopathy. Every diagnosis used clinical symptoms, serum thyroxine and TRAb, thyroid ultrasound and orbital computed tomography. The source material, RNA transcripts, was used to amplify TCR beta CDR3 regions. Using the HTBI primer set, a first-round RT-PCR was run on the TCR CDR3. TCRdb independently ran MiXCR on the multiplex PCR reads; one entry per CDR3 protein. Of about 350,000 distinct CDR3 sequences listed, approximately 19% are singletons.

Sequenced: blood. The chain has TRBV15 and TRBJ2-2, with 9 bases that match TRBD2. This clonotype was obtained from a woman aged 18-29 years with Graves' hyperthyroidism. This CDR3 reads CATSRDLASGATGELFF. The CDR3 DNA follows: TGTGCCACCAGCAGAGATCTTGCTAGCGGGGCCACCGGGGAGCTGTTTTTT.